The source of this T cell receptor beta chain is a study of T cell responses to AZD1222 COVID-19 vaccine. The study, taken as a whole, reports: Once two AZD1222 doses were given, Spike-specific TCR breadth and depth went up.

The CDR3 has 13 amino acids. Per the germline V gene, CDR1 is MNHEY and CDR2 is SVGAGI. With V trimmed by 8 bases and J by 5 bases, 3 bases remained unmatched. In its sample, this clone was seen once. Antigen unknown. Generated by immunoSEQ multiplex PCR, the TCRdb table keeps only in-frame clones and is missing some. This sample has about 150,000 clones, with more than 70% found just once. The sequences come from peripheral blood, collected on day 0 of AZD1222 vaccination. This TCR derives from an adult in good health. This chain links TRBV6-5 with TRBJ1-5; 10 bases fit TRBD1. The CDR3 coding sequence is TGTGCCAGCTGGACAGGGGGGGATCAGCCCCAGCATTTT. This gives the protein CASWTGGDQPQHF.